The T cell receptor beta chain under discussion was sequenced for a study of OX40 agonist ivuxolimab in advanced cancers. Study background: Mean age approximately 66 years, range about 23 to 79; roughly 80% male. Therapy given before enrollment (anti-PD-1, anti-PD-L1 or anti-CTLA-4) was allowed, and around 44% had some.

Sequencing used immunoSEQ multiplex PCR; TCRdb keeps in-frame clones, though not all of them. The sample includes some 19,000 clones, 65% to 90% of them seen just once. Germline V gene sequence: CDR1 KGHSH, CDR2 LQKENI. This CDR3 is built from 14 residues. The junction had 5 bases not matched to a gene; V was cut back by 3 bases and J by 4 bases. The receptor was isolated from an adult with an advanced solid tumor such as melanoma, head and neck, liver or kidney cancer. Sequenced here: CD4+ or CD8+ T cells sorted from blood, sampled in a trial of the OX40 agonist ivuxolimab. This rearrangement joins TRBV18 to TRBJ1-1; 7 nucleotides align to TRBD1. Here the CDR3 reads CASSPTGRGTEAFF. For the CDR3, the DNA is TGTGCCAGCTCACCGACAGGGAGGGGCACTGAAGCTTTCTTT.